This record concerns one TCR beta chain sequence. The data were produced by immunoSEQ multiplex PCR, yet TCRdb's version contains in-frame clones alone and is incomplete. This sample has approximately 70,000 clones, with around 86% found just once. The data are from a study of OX40 agonist ivuxolimab in advanced cancers. Background on the study: Ivuxolimab is a fully human IgG2 antibody that activates OX40 (CD134). Cohort: around 83% men, mean age around 55, aged about 20 to 79.

Germline V gene sequence: CDR1 SGHRS, CDR2 YFSETQ. V shed 4 bases and J shed 2 bases, with 8 bases lying between them. The CDR3 extends over 13 amino acids. The rearrangement uses TRBV5-1 and TRBJ2-3; D call uncertain. The sequence came from an adult with an advanced solid tumor such as melanoma, head and neck, liver or kidney cancer. The sequencing used CD4+ or CD8+ T cells sorted from blood, collected in a trial of the OX40 agonist ivuxolimab. The CDR3 sequence: CASSKRDTDTQYF. The CDR3, as DNA: TGCGCCAGCAGCAAACGCGACACAGATACGCAGTATTTT. Filled out from reference TRBV5-1 and TRBJ2-3, the complete variable domain reads KAGVTQTPRYLIKTRGQQVTLSCSPISGHRSVSWYQQTPGQGLQFLFEYFSETQRNKGNFPGRFSGRQFSNSRSEMNVSTLELGDSALYLCASSKRDTDTQYFGPGTRLTVL.